The 15 T cell receptor beta chains below come from one sample, sequenced in a study of CD8 T cells in ankylosing spondylitis (dated by TCRdb to 2016 to 2017). The method behind the library was 5' RACE. These reads were obtained on an Illumina HiSeq 2500. In TCRdb, the public reads were trimmed at Q25 with fastp and aligned with MiXCR, with productive beta chains retained. All rows with the same CDR3 protein become a single entry with the most common DNA and genes. The sample has some 240,000 distinct CDR3 sequences on record, about 18% of them singletons. The top ten constitute roughly 34% of the sample. The sample consisted of blood, either unsorted or a sorted T cell fraction (not recorded which). Receptors originate from a male donor with ankylosing spondylitis or in good health (not recorded which).

The gene calls are TRBV5-6 and TRBJ2-5; no firm D call. The V and J ends lost 2 bases and 0 bases respectively, with 2 bases between them. The length of the CDR3 is 12 residues. CDR1 is SGHDT, CDR2 YYEEEE, per germline. Written as DNA, the CDR3 is TGTGCCAGCAGCTTTAACCAAGAGACCCAGTACTTC. Translated, it gives CASSFNQETQYF. The variable domain in full, with the rest retrieved from reference TRBV5-6 and TRBJ2-5, is DAGVTQSPTHLIKTRGQQVTLRCSPKSGHDTVSWYQQALGQGPQFIFQYYEEEERQRGNFPDRFSGHQFPNYSSELNVNALLLGDSALYLCASSFNQETQYFGPGTRLLVL.

This chain links TRBV6-5 with TRBJ1-1; D unresolved. With 2 bases removed from V and 6 bases from J, the gap between germline ends came to 16 bases. This CDR3 region has 15 residues. Germline assignment: CDR1 MNHEY and CDR2 SVGAGI. The DNA of the CDR3 is TGTGCCAGCAGTTACGCGAAGGGTGCTAGGGCTGAAGCTTTCTTT. Its translation is CASSYAKGARAEAFF.

This chain uses TRBV29-1 with TRBJ1-5; 10 nucleotides line up with TRBD1. The germline V gene has CDR1 SQVTM and CDR2 ANQGSEA. Germline trimming cut 7 bases from V and 0 bases from J; bases unmatched to any gene: 3. The CDR3 sequence is 14 residues long. The CDR3, as DNA: TGCAGCGCCAGGACAGGGGGTAGCAATCAGCCCCAGCATTTT. This sequence encodes CSARTGGSNQPQHF.

This clonotype has more than one count but fewer than ten. This rearrangement joins TRBV4-1 to TRBJ2-1; possible D gene TRBD2, 7 bases. V lost 0 bases and J lost 7, with 13 bases in between. In germline, CDR1 is MGHRA, CDR2 YSYEKL. The CDR3 length is 15 residues. The CDR3 sequence: CASSQDVEGGNEQFF. In nucleotides, the CDR3 is TGCGCCAGCAGCCAAGATGTGGAGGGGGGGAATGAGCAGTTCTTC.

This clonotype occurred a few times. The genes are TRBV7-8 and TRBJ2-1; D remains ambiguous. The V gene lost 4 bases and the J gene lost 8 bases, with 15 bases spanning the gap. CDR1 and CDR2 (germline): SGHVS, FQNEAQ. This CDR3 spans 14 amino acids. This CDR3 reads CASSYRVLSHEQFF. CDR3 nucleotide sequence: TGTGCCAGCAGCTATCGGGTCCTCAGCCATGAGCAGTTCTTC.

This chain joins TRBV7-9 and TRBJ2-5; perhaps TRBD1 as D (5 bases). The CDR3 has 13 amino acids. Germline loops: CDR1 SEHNR, CDR2 FQNEAQ (reference sequence). V lost 5 bases, J lost 5 bases, and 12 bases lay in between. CDR3 DNA: TGTGCCAGCAGCCGGACACAGTTCGAGACCCAGTACTTC. As protein: CASSRTQFETQYF.

Ten or more counts support this clonotype. The gene calls are TRBV15 and TRBJ2-1, with TRBD2 matching over 14 bases. In germline, CDR1 is LNHNV, CDR2 YYDKDF (reference sequence). The CDR3 covers 19 residues. The trim removed 3 bases at V and 8 bases at J, leaving 15 bases unmatched. The CDR3 is CATSSSFRLAGGPRDEQFF. Written as DNA, the CDR3 is TGTGCCACCAGCAGCTCTTTTCGACTAGCGGGAGGGCCTAGGGATGAGCAGTTCTTC.

The chain couples TRBV4-3 to TRBJ1-5, with D perhaps TRBD1 (5 bases). Deletions cut 0 bases from V and 1 base from J, with 10 bases between. Germline V gives CDR1 LGHNA, CDR2 YSLEER. This CDR3 has 16 residues. Here the CDR3 DNA reads TGCGCCAGCAGCCAAGAGCGGGGCGCAAGCAATCAGCCCCAGCATTTT. Residues: CASSQERGASNQPQHF.

This clonotype was seen repeatedly, ten times or more. The V gene is TRBV29-1, the J gene TRBJ2-7; D perhaps matches TRBD2 (5 bases). V lost 7 bases and J lost 5, with 18 bases in between. The CDR3 totals 13 residues. Germline V lookup: CDR1 SQVTM, CDR2 ANQGSEA. Here the CDR3 reads CSGNSGTSNEQYF. CDR3 in DNA: TGCAGCGGGAACTCCGGAACTAGTAACGAGCAGTACTTC.

V and J are TRBV11-3 and TRBJ2-1, with 10 bases matching TRBD1. The CDR3 runs to 16 residues. V lost 5 bases and J lost 3; bases outside the gene matches: 7. Germline V gene data show CDR1 as SGHNT and CDR2 as YENEEA. The CDR3 coding sequence is TGTGCCAGCAGCGAGAGACAGGGGGCATACTACAATGAGCAGTTCTTC. It codes for CASSERQGAYYNEQFF. Supplemented by reference TRBV11-3 and TRBJ2-1, the full variable domain reads EAGVVQSPRYKIIEKKQPVAFWCNPISGHNTLYWYLQNLGQGPELLIRYENEEAVDDSQLPKDRFSAERLKGVDSTLKIQPAELGDSAVYLCASSERQGAYYNEQFFGPGTRLTVL.

This rearrangement joins TRBV24-1 to TRBJ2-1, with D tentatively TRBD2 (6 bases). The CDR3 spans 17 residues. The V gene lost 3 bases and the J gene lost 5 bases, with 19 bases spanning the gap. The germline V gene has CDR1 KGHDR and CDR2 SFDVKD. CDR3 amino acids: CATSDPPGTGDHNEQFF. DNA of the CDR3: TGTGCCACCAGTGATCCCCCGGGGACGGGGGACCACAATGAGCAGTTCTTC.

V usage is TRBV20-1 and J usage is TRBJ1-4; D gene uncertain. Trimming took 6 bases from V and 8 from J, leaving 22 bases between them. The CDR3 totals 15 residues. Looked up from germline, CDR1 is DFQATT and CDR2 is SNEGSKA (reference sequence). The CDR3 DNA follows: TGCAGTGCCGTCATGCGGTCCATAGTAGGGGAAAAACTGTTTTTT. This translates into CSAVMRSIVGEKLFF.

The chain has TRBV12-3 or TRBV12-4 and TRBJ2-1; TRBD1 or TRBD2 may be the D gene (5 bases each). V gave up 5 bases and J gave up 8 bases, with 10 bases separating them. CDR3 length: 12 amino acids. The chain's CDR3 is CASSTRDHEQFF. The CDR3 coding sequence is TGTGCCAGCAGTACCAGGGACCATGAGCAGTTCTTC.

CDR3 loop: CASSHGQGRYEQYF. CDR3 bases: TGTGCCAGCAGCCATGGACAGGGAAGGTACGAGCAGTACTTC. This chain connects TRBV3-1 to TRBJ2-7; 8 bases line up with TRBD1. V gave up 3 bases and J gave up 4 bases; unmatched junction bases: 5. Germline V CDR1 and CDR2: LGHDT, YNNKEL (reference sequence). This CDR3 comprises 14 residues.

This clonotype was picked up a small number of times. This chain connects TRBV6-1 to TRBJ1-2; D gene uncertain. The CDR3 is 16 residues long. V lost 2 bases to trimming and J lost 3 bases, with 16 bases between them. CDR1 is MNHNS, CDR2 SASEGT, per germline. CDR3 residues: CASSEWRTTNHYGYTF. The CDR3, as DNA: TGTGCCAGCAGTGAATGGAGGACGACCAACCACTATGGCTACACCTTC.